A single sample gave rise to the 26 T cell receptor beta chains below, sequenced in a study of radiotherapy plus CTLA-4 blockade in lung cancer. Method: immunoSEQ multiplex PCR; TCRdb's copy keeps in-frame clones and lacks some. Found here are tens of thousands of clones, 79% of them singletons; the top ten hold roughly 10%. The source was peripheral blood, collected from a patient treated with radiotherapy plus ipilimumab. The receptors stem from a human donor with non-small cell lung cancer who had a complete response to radiotherapy plus ipilimumab.

The chain joins TRBV18 to TRBJ1-3, with D possibly TRBD1 on 5 matching bases. This CDR3 has 16 residues. The V gene's germline CDR1 is KGHSH and CDR2 LQKENI. V was clipped by 4 bases and J by 0 bases, with 13 bases between them. The CDR3 nucleotides are TGTGCCAGCTCACGGGACCGGGAGAGCTCTGGAAACACCATATATTTT. Protein product: CASSRDRESSGNTIYF.

J is TRBJ2-3 and V is TRBV11-2, with D unclear. V was trimmed by 5 bases and J by 1 base, leaving 10 bases between them. The CDR3 loop spans 14 amino acids. CDR1 is SGHAT, CDR2 FQNNGV, per germline. CDR3: CASSAPWGTDTQYF. The DNA for the CDR3 is TGTGCCAGCAGCGCCCCCTGGGGCACAGATACGCAGTATTTT. The full variable domain, with the rest looked up from reference TRBV11-2 and TRBJ2-3, is EAGVAQSPRYKIIEKRQSVAFWCNPISGHATLYWYQQILGQGPKLLIQFQNNGVVDDSQLPKDRFSAERLKGVDSTLKIQPAKLEDSAVYLCASSAPWGTDTQYFGPGTRLTVL.

The J gene is TRBJ2-3, the V gene TRBV9; D ambiguous. With 4 bases removed from V and 0 bases from J, the gap between germline ends came to 9 bases. The CDR3 consists of 14 residues. Germline values: CDR1 SGDLS, CDR2 YYNGEE. The CDR3 protein is CASSLSLSTDTQYF. The CDR3 DNA sequence: TGTGCCAGCAGCTTATCTCTCAGCACAGATACGCAGTATTTT. Full variable domain (outside the CDR3, taken from reference TRBV9 and TRBJ2-3): DSGVTQTPKHLITATGQRVTLRCSPRSGDLSVYWYQQSLDQGLQFLIQYYNGEERAKGNILERFSAQQFPDLHSELNLSSLELGDSALYFCASSLSLSTDTQYFGPGTRLTVL.

The chain employs TRBV5-6 and TRBJ1-1; TRBD1 matches 12 bases. Germline values: CDR1 SGHDT, CDR2 YYEEEE. CDR3 length: 12 residues. Trimming cost V 7 bases and J 10 bases; bases outside gene matches: 5. CDR3 sequence reads: CASARDRGRAFF. DNA for the CDR3: TGTGCCAGCGCCCGGGACAGGGGGCGAGCTTTCTTT.

The chain couples TRBV11-2 to TRBJ1-1; D possibly corresponds to TRBD1 (6 bases). CDR1 and CDR2 from the germline V gene are SGHAT and FQNNGV. V lost 1 base and J lost 0, with 9 bases in between. The CDR3 totals 15 residues. This chain's CDR3 is CASSLVTGLNTEAFF. CDR3 coding DNA: TGTGCCAGCAGCTTAGTTACAGGGCTGAACACTGAAGCTTTCTTT.

The chain recombines TRBV30 with TRBJ1-1; D not resolved. This CDR3 spans 13 amino acids. Trimming stripped 1 base from V and 2 bases from J, with 8 bases between. Per germline, CDR1 GTSNPN and CDR2 SVGIG (reference sequence). CDR3 loop: CAWSAGGNTEAFF. Written as DNA, the CDR3 is TGTGCCTGGAGTGCTGGTGGAAACACTGAAGCTTTCTTT.

This clone has more than one count but fewer than ten. The chain joins TRBV6-6 to TRBJ1-5; 7 bases align to TRBD1. The CDR3 sequence is 15 residues long. Germline assignment: CDR1 MNHNY and CDR2 SVGAGI (reference sequence). Trimming cost V 6 bases and J 0 bases; bases outside gene matches: 5. Here the CDR3 DNA reads TGTGCCAGCAGCCCGGACAGGTTTAGCAATCAGCCCCAGCATTTT. Amino acids: CASSPDRFSNQPQHF.

CDR3 sequence reads: CASSEVRFSTSNTEAFF. In DNA form, the CDR3 reads TGTGCCAGCAGTGAAGTGAGATTTTCGACTTCGAACACTGAAGCTTTCTTT. The chain uses TRBV6-1 and TRBJ1-1; D remains unclear. V lost 1 base and J 1 base, leaving 16 bases between the germline ends. The CDR3 sequence is 17 residues long. Germline CDR1 is MNHNS and CDR2 is SASEGT.

The J gene is TRBJ1-1, the V gene TRBV10-3; TRBD1 matches 8 bases. This CDR3 contains 14 residues. V was pared by 7 bases and J by 11 bases, with 15 bases of the junction left unmatched. Germline lookup yields CDR1 ENHRY and CDR2 SYGVKD. CDR3 in amino acids: CAITKTDRESDAFF. The CDR3 DNA follows: TGTGCCATCACAAAGACGGACAGGGAAAGTGATGCTTTCTTT.

The chain links TRBV7-2 to TRBJ2-5; D is possibly TRBD1 (6 bases). This CDR3 is built from 16 residues. Germline V gene data show CDR1 as SGHTA and CDR2 as FQGNSA. V lost 5 bases and J 0 bases, leaving 16 bases between the germline ends. The CDR3 loop reads CASSLNYGQHQETQYF. CDR3 nucleotides: TGTGCCAGCAGCCTCAACTACGGACAGCACCAAGAGACCCAGTACTTC.

This rearrangement joins TRBV9 to TRBJ1-3, with D uncertain. The CDR3 has 12 amino acids. Trimming removed 5 bases at V and 8 bases at J, with 11 bases between. The germline gives CDR1 SGDLS, CDR2 YYNGEE. The CDR3 DNA reads as TGTGCCAGCAGGGGAGGGAGTGACACCATATATTTT. This codes for CASRGGSDTIYF. Together with reference TRBV9 and TRBJ1-3, the CDR3 gives the full variable domain: DSGVTQTPKHLITATGQRVTLRCSPRSGDLSVYWYQQSLDQGLQFLIQYYNGEERAKGNILERFSAQQFPDLHSELNLSSLELGDSALYFCASRGGSDTIYFGEGSWLTVV.

The chain carries TRBV7-9 and TRBJ2-7; D unresolved. Germline V gives CDR1 SEHNR, CDR2 FQNEAQ (reference sequence). V was trimmed by 5 bases and J by 5 bases, leaving 7 bases between them. The length of the CDR3 is 11 residues. CDR3 sequence (DNA): TGTGCCAGCAGCGTTAGAGACGAGCAGTACTTC. Residues: CASSVRDEQYF.

This clone was seen more than once but under ten times. The CDR3 DNA follows: TGTGCCAGCAGCCCCCGCAGGGGGTTCGAGCAGTACTTC. The encoded protein is CASSPRRGFEQYF. The V and J genes are TRBV7-9 and TRBJ2-7; 7 positions match TRBD1. V lost 5 bases to trimming and J lost 6 bases; unmatched junction nucleotides: 7. The CDR3 spans 13 residues. Germline V gene lookup returns CDR1 SEHNR and CDR2 FQNEAQ (reference sequence).

The chain joins TRBV25-1 to TRBJ2-6, with no clear D. V was cut by 3 bases and J by 8 bases, with 2 bases left in between. The CDR3 is 11 amino acids. The germline V gene has CDR1 MGHDK and CDR2 SYGVNS. DNA for the CDR3: TGTGCCAGCAGTGACACCAACGTCCTGACTTTC. As protein: CASSDTNVLTF.

V and J are TRBV28 and TRBJ2-3, with D maybe TRBD1 (6 bases). Between the trimmed V and J ends, which lost 3 bases and 2 bases, there was a span of 12 bases. This CDR3 has 15 residues. Germline V gene lookup returns CDR1 MDHEN and CDR2 SYDVKM. The CDR3 nucleotides read TGTGCCAGCAGTTTCTCGCAGGGGCTCACAGATACGCAGTATTTT. As protein: CASSFSQGLTDTQYF.

The sample holds one count of this clone. The V and J genes are TRBV18 and TRBJ2-1, with D perhaps matching TRBD2 (6 bases). The V and J ends lost 8 bases and 0 bases respectively, with 11 bases between them. The germline V gene has CDR1 KGHSH and CDR2 LQKENI. This CDR3 has 14 residues. As DNA, the CDR3 is TGTGCCAGCCTGCGAGCGGGCTCCTACAATGAGCAGTTCTTC. As protein: CASLRAGSYNEQFF.

This chain connects TRBV5-8 to TRBJ2-5, with 7 bases matching TRBD1. The CDR3 covers 13 residues. V lost 4 bases, J lost 5 bases, and 5 bases stayed unmatched. Germline CDR1 and CDR2: SGHTS and YDEGEE. CDR3: CASSRHRGETQYF. The CDR3 DNA sequence: TGTGCCAGCAGCCGACACAGGGGTGAGACCCAGTACTTC.

The chain's CDR3 is CASSHNRQGRAIGELFF. In nucleotides, the CDR3 is TGTGCCAGCTCACATAATCGACAGGGGCGCGCGATAGGGGAGCTGTTTTTT. This chain links TRBV18 with TRBJ2-2, with 8 bases identical to TRBD1. CDR3 length: 17 amino acids. The junction had 15 bases not matched to a gene; V was cut back by 4 bases and J by 8 bases. Germline lookup yields CDR1 KGHSH and CDR2 LQKENI.

In this sample, this clone turned up a few times. This chain links TRBV10-3 with TRBJ2-5; D unclear. The CDR3 extends over 13 amino acids. Trimming took 0 bases from V and 3 from J, leaving 5 bases between them. The germline V gene has CDR1 ENHRY and CDR2 SYGVKD. The CDR3 bases are TGTGCCATCAGTGAGTCGAGAGAAGAGACCCAGTACTTC. This codes for CAISESREETQYF.

The rearrangement uses TRBV9 and TRBJ1-4; possibly TRBD1 for D (6 bases). Germline V CDR1 and CDR2: SGDLS, YYNGEE. The CDR3 covers 15 residues. With 3 bases removed from V and 8 bases from J, the gap between germline ends came to 17 bases. The CDR3 bases are TGTGCCAGCAGCGGAACAGGGTCGAGGGAAGAAAAACTGTTTTTT. This codes for CASSGTGSREEKLFF.

The chain combines TRBV5-1 with TRBJ2-3, with 7 bases matching TRBD1. CDR1 is SGHRS and CDR2 is YFSETQ in the germline V gene. The CDR3 runs 13 residues. V dropped 4 bases and J dropped 4; count of bases not matched to a gene: 3. CDR3 sequence: CASSLTGSDTQYF. Written as DNA, the CDR3 is TGCGCCAGCAGCCTGACAGGGTCAGATACGCAGTATTTT.

This clone was recorded only once. The chain recombines TRBV2 with TRBJ2-3; 8 bases agree with TRBD2. The CDR3 is made up of 16 amino acids. Germline assignment: CDR1 SNHLY and CDR2 FYNNEI. Trimming cost V 2 bases and J 2 bases; bases outside gene matches: 6. The CDR3 bases are TGTGCCAGCAGTGAAAGGGGCGGGGGGCCCACAGATACGCAGTATTTT. Encoded protein: CASSERGGGPTDTQYF.

This clone came up once. The chain couples TRBV27 to TRBJ1-3; 7 nucleotides match TRBD1. The junction had 9 bases not matched to a gene; V was cut back by 2 bases and J by 2 bases. The CDR3 covers 17 residues. Germline CDR1 is MNHEY and CDR2 is SMNVEV (reference sequence). This CDR3 reads CASSLRGPTGTGNTIYF. Here the CDR3 DNA reads TGTGCCAGCAGTTTAAGGGGACCGACAGGGACTGGAAACACCATATATTTT.

The CDR3 DNA is TGTGCCAGTAACGGGCTTGGCGGGAGTAAGTCCGGGGAGCTGTTTTTT. It is translated as CASNGLGGSKSGELFF. The V call is TRBV19, the J call TRBJ2-2, with 7 positions matching TRBD2. The CDR3 consists of 16 residues. CDR1 is LNHDA, CDR2 SQIVND, per germline (reference sequence). V shed 7 bases and J 6 bases; nucleotides not matched to a gene: 14. The full variable domain, completed using reference TRBV19 and TRBJ2-2, is DGGITQSPKYLFRKEGQNVTLSCEQNLNHDAMYWYRQDPGQGLRLIYYSQIVNDFQKGDIAEGYSVSREKKESFPLTVTSAQKNPTAFYLCASNGLGGSKSGELFFGEGSRLTVL.

This chain connects TRBV6-5 to TRBJ2-3; either TRBD1 or TRBD2 may fit D (5 bases each). Trimming stripped 5 bases from V and 4 bases from J, with 10 bases between. CDR3 size: 13 residues. From germline, CDR1 is MNHEY and CDR2 SVGAGI. The DNA for the CDR3 is TGTGCCAGCAGTCGGGACCCCGCAGATACGCAGTATTTT. Its protein is CASSRDPADTQYF.

This chain links TRBV30 with TRBJ1-6, with D perhaps TRBD1 (6 bases). The CDR3 is made up of 14 amino acids. Germline V CDR1 and CDR2: GTSNPN, SVGIG (reference sequence). V lost 3 bases, J lost 10 bases, and 16 bases lay in between. DNA of the CDR3: TGTGCCTGGAGCATTGAGGCAGGGGAGTCACCCCTCCACTTT. It specifies CAWSIEAGESPLHF.